This T cell receptor beta chain was recorded in a study of cytomegalovirus exposure and HLA in healthy donors. Germline V gene sequence: CDR1 ENHRY, CDR2 SYGVKD. The CDR3 has 18 amino acids. The germline V and J ends were trimmed by 0 bases and 5 bases, with 23 bases remaining between them. With regard to this clone: The target antigen is unknown.

Findings and caveats of the study: In a later analysis, compared with equally common non-associated chains, HLA-associated beta chains were more expanded.

Primers included in the PCR were 60 Vbeta and 13 Jbeta primers. TCRdb's copy holds only in-frame clones and misses some; the assay was immunoSEQ multiplex PCR. The table includes about 82,000 clones, more than 60% detected once. The sample taken for sequencing was PBMCs. This clonotype was obtained from a human donor in good health. V gene TRBV10-3 combines with J gene TRBJ2-7, with TRBD2 as a possible D gene (6 bases). The CDR3 coding sequence is TGTGCCATCAGTGAGTCGGGGGGTTGGGACCAAATGGGCAACGAGCAGTACTTC. This sequence encodes CAISESGGWDQMGNEQYF.